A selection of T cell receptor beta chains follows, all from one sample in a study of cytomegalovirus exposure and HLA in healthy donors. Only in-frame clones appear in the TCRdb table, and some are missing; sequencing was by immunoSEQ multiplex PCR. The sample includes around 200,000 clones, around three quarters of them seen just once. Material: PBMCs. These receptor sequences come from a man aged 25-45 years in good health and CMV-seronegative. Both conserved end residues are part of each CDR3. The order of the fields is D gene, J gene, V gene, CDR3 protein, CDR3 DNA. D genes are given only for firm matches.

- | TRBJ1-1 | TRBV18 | CASSPLDLQSHTNTEAFF | TGTGCCAGCTCACCACTTGATCTACAGAGCCATACGAACACTGAAGCTTTCTTT
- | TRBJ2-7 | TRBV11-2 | CASSLQGRRHEQYF | TGTGCCAGCAGCCTACAGGGACGGCGGCACGAGCAGTACTTC
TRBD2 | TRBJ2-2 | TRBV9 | CASTWGRETGELFF | TGTGCAAGCACCTGGGGGAGGGAGACCGGGGAGCTGTTTTTT
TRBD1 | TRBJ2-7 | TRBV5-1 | CASSINPGQLYEQYF | TGCGCCAGCAGCATAAATCCGGGACAGCTCTACGAGCAGTACTTC
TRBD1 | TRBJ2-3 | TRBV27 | CASRRTGGWDTQYF | TGTGCCAGCAGACGGACAGGGGGATGGGATACGCAGTATTTT
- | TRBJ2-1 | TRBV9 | CASSAAPGSTYNEQFF | TGTGCCAGCAGCGCTGCCCCCGGGAGTACCTACAATGAGCAGTTCTTC
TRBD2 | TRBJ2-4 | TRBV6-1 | CASSDGLAAIQYF | TGTGCCAGCAGTGACGGACTAGCGGCCATTCAGTACTTC
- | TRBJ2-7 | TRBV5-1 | CASSPPGNEQYF | TGCGCCAGCAGCCCCCCGGGGAACGAGCAGTACTTC
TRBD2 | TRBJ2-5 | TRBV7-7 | CASSLGLAGLETQYF | TGTGCTAGCAGCTTAGGGCTAGCGGGATTGGAGACCCAGTACTTC
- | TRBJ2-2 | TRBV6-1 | CASSADPGTGELFF | TGTGCCAGCAGTGCCGACCCGGGGACCGGGGAGCTGTTTTTT
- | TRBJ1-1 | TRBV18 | CASSPLPLQGSEAFF | TGTGCCAGCTCACCACTCCCTTTACAGGGCTCGGAAGCTTTCTTT